Listed here are 20 T cell receptor beta chains from one sample, sequenced in a study of T cells in Graves' hyperthyroidism and ophthalmopathy. There were TCR beta CDR3 regions amplified from RNA transcripts. The HTBI primer set was used in a first-round RT-PCR of the TCR CDR3. TCRdb fed the multiplex PCR reads into MiXCR, producing one record per CDR3 protein. The sample has some 560,000 distinct CDR3 sequences, around 14% seen once. The sequencing input was blood. The receptor set was obtained from a woman aged 25-40 years with Graves' hyperthyroidism.

The rearrangement uses TRBV6-1 and TRBJ2-2, with 15 bases aligning to TRBD2. V lost 6 bases to trimming and J lost 6 bases; unmatched junction nucleotides: 14. This CDR3 has 19 residues. Germline V CDR1 and CDR2: MNHNS, SASEGT. The CDR3 loop is CASSRPGLAGGPRAGELFF. As DNA, the CDR3 is TGTGCCAGCAGCCGCCCTGGACTAGCGGGAGGGCCGCGAGCCGGGGAGCTGTTTTTT.

This chain's CDR3 is CASSPEQDAAQETQYF. CDR3 bases: TGCGCCAGCAGCCCGGAACAGGACGCCGCACAAGAGACCCAGTACTTC. The rearrangement links TRBV5-1 to TRBJ2-5; tentative D call: TRBD1 (5 bases). Looked up from germline, CDR1 is SGHRS and CDR2 is YFSETQ. The CDR3 runs to 16 residues. V gave up 4 bases and J gave up 2 bases, with 18 bases separating them.

The sample holds a few counts of this clonotype. V is TRBV30 and J is TRBJ1-3; D is unresolved. V lost 2 bases and J lost 0, with 5 bases in between. Looked up from germline, CDR1 is GTSNPN and CDR2 is SVGIG (reference sequence). The length of the CDR3 is 13 residues. For the CDR3, the DNA is TGTGCCTGGAGTACTCACTCTGGAAACACCATATATTTT. Residues: CAWSTHSGNTIYF.

The chain links TRBV7-9 to TRBJ1-5, with 9 bases identical to TRBD1. J was trimmed by 4 bases and V by 4 bases; bases with no gene match: 11. This CDR3 contains 17 residues. Germline V CDR1 and CDR2: SEHNR, FQNEAQ (reference sequence). CDR3 residues: CASSWEQGAIANQPQHF. The CDR3 coding sequence is TGTGCCAGCAGCTGGGAACAGGGGGCTATAGCAAATCAGCCCCAGCATTTT. Full variable domain (missing parts from reference TRBV7-9 and TRBJ1-5): DTGVSQNPRHKITKRGQNVTFRCDPISEHNRLYWYRQTLGQGPEFLTYFQNEAQLEKSRLLSDRFSAERPKGSFSTLEIQRTEQGDSAMYLCASSWEQGAIANQPQHFGDGTRLSIL.

The CDR3 sequence: CSVRQGPNQPQHF. The CDR3 DNA reads TGCAGCGTTCGACAGGGACCTAATCAGCCCCAGCATTTT. V is TRBV29-1 and J is TRBJ1-5; 7 bases align to TRBD1. Germline V gene data show CDR1 as SQVTM and CDR2 as ANQGSEA. Germline trimming cut 5 bases from V and 4 bases from J; bases unmatched to any gene: 5. The CDR3 consists of 13 residues. The whole variable domain, filled in from reference TRBV29-1 and TRBJ1-5, reads SAVISQKPSRDICQRGTSLTIQCQVDSQVTMMFWYRQQPGQSLTLIATANQGSEATYESGFVIDKFPISRPNLTFSTLTVSNMSPEDSSIYLCSVRQGPNQPQHFGDGTRLSIL.

This clonotype was seen ten or more times. The rearrangement joins TRBV12-3 or TRBV12-4 to TRBJ1-1, with D unresolved. The V and J ends lost 7 bases and 1 base respectively, with 13 bases between them. The CDR3 covers 14 residues. The CDR3: CASTLGPKNTEAFF. For the CDR3, the DNA is TGTGCCAGCACCCTAGGACCGAAGAACACTGAAGCTTTCTTT.

Comment on this clonotype: A read error is possible here, since a much larger clone lies one base away. The CDR3, as DNA: TGTGCCAGCAGCGCCTTTTGGAGCGGGAGTAGCGAGCAGTACTTC. Protein sequence: CASSAFWSGSSEQYF. The chain couples TRBV9 to TRBJ2-7; 8 bases match TRBD2. This CDR3 contains 15 residues. Germline assignment: CDR1 SGDLS and CDR2 YYNGEE. V was clipped by 3 bases and J by 6 bases; unmatched bases: 11.

This clonotype has just a few counts. The chain links TRBV19 to TRBJ2-1; no firm D call. The CDR3 consists of 16 residues. Germline lookup yields CDR1 LNHDA and CDR2 SQIVND (reference sequence). V was shortened by 2 bases and J by 1 base, with 12 bases between the two germline ends. In DNA form, the CDR3 reads TGTGCCAGTAGTATAAAGGGCCTGGGGTCCTACAATGAGCAGTTCTTC. Translated, it gives CASSIKGLGSYNEQFF.

This clonotype was counted at least ten times. CDR3 bases: TGTGCCTGGAGTGTACGCGGGACAATCTCTGGAAACACCATATATTTT. It codes for CAWSVRGTISGNTIYF. The gene calls are TRBV30 and TRBJ1-3; the D gene is possibly TRBD1 (6 bases). The germline CDR1 and CDR2 sequences are GTSNPN and SVGIG (reference sequence). The V gene lost 0 bases and the J gene lost 0 bases, with 12 bases spanning the gap. The CDR3 has 16 residues. Full variable domain (rest looked up from reference TRBV30 and TRBJ1-3): SQTIHQWPATLVQPVGSPLSLECTVEGTSNPNLYWYRQAAGRGLQLLFYSVGIGQISSEVPQNLSASRPQDRQFILSSKKLLLSDSGFYLCAWSVRGTISGNTIYFGEGSWLTVV.

This clonotype was recorded many times. The chain carries TRBV28 and TRBJ2-3, with a weak D call TRBD2 (5 bases). CDR3 length: 15 amino acids. The germline V gene has CDR1 MDHEN and CDR2 SYDVKM. Trimming cost V 4 bases and J 0 bases, with 11 bases left between them. In DNA form, the CDR3 reads TGTGCCAGCAGTTCGGGGATTACTAGCACAGATACGCAGTATTTT. Amino acids: CASSSGITSTDTQYF. Using reference TRBV28 and TRBJ2-3 for the parts outside the CDR3, the full variable domain is DVKVTQSSRYLVKRTGEKVFLECVQDMDHENMFWYRQDPGLGLRLIYFSYDVKMKEKGDIPEGYSVSREKKERFSLILESASTNQTSMYLCASSSGITSTDTQYFGPGTRLTVL.

This clonotype was counted between two and nine times. The chain's CDR3 is CASSQDDVADSYNEQFF. The CDR3, as DNA: TGCGCCAGCAGCCAAGATGACGTAGCGGACTCCTACAATGAGCAGTTCTTC. This chain uses TRBV4-1 with TRBJ2-1; D possibly corresponds to TRBD2 (6 bases). The CDR3 covers 17 residues. Germline values: CDR1 MGHRA, CDR2 YSYEKL. V was clipped by 0 bases and J by 0 bases, with 12 bases between them.

This clonotype showed up many times. CDR3 in DNA: TGTGCCAGCAGTGAGGGACTAGCTGGATTTGCCGGGGAGCTGTTTTTT. Translating gives CASSEGLAGFAGELFF. J is TRBJ2-2 and V is TRBV9; 9 nucleotides agree with TRBD2. The CDR3 sequence is 16 residues long. CDR1 SGDLS and CDR2 YYNGEE come from the germline V gene. Losses at the gene ends were 5 bases for V and 6 bases for J; bases not matched to a gene: 11.

This chain joins TRBV7-6 and TRBJ1-2; D is uncertain. The CDR3 has 21 amino acids. Trimming took 1 base from V and 5 from J, leaving 32 bases between them. Germline-derived CDR1 and CDR2 are SGHVS and FNYEAQ. The CDR3, as DNA: TGTGCCAGCAGCTTAGAGCGACGCAGACGCGCCAGGTCCCCGCGGAAATATGGCTACACCTTC. This gives the protein CASSLERRRRARSPRKYGYTF.

This clonotype was seen just once. The J gene is TRBJ1-1, the V gene TRBV3-1; the D is unclear. Trimming took off 2 bases at V and 1 base at J, with 8 bases between the two ends. The CDR3 sequence is 14 residues long. Per the germline V gene, CDR1 is LGHDT and CDR2 is YNNKEL (reference sequence). CDR3 sequence (DNA): TGTGCCAGCAGCCAAACAGATTGGAACACTGAAGCTTTCTTT. Encoded protein: CASSQTDWNTEAFF.

This clonotype has a single count. The rearrangement joins TRBV30 to TRBJ2-3; TRBD2 matches 7 bases. The germline V gene has CDR1 GTSNPN and CDR2 SVGIG (reference sequence). Trimming at V came to 0 bases and at J to 10 bases, leaving 13 bases not matched to a gene. The CDR3 runs 15 residues. The CDR3: CAWSVLGGEAQAQYF. The DNA for the CDR3 is TGTGCCTGGAGTGTACTTGGGGGGGAGGCTCAAGCGCAGTATTTT.

This clonotype was seen repeatedly, ten times or more. The chain is built from TRBV30 and TRBJ1-1; D perhaps matches TRBD1 (5 bases). Trimming stripped 6 bases from V and 1 base from J, with 15 bases between. The germline V gene has CDR1 GTSNPN and CDR2 SVGIG (reference sequence). The CDR3 covers 14 residues. Here the CDR3 reads CACTYYRRNTEAFF. The CDR3 nucleotides read TGTGCCTGCACCTATTACAGGAGGAACACTGAAGCTTTCTTT.

This rearrangement joins TRBV4-1 to TRBJ1-5; D may be TRBD1 (6 bases). Trimming pared 0 bases from V and 2 bases from J, leaving 14 bases between. The germline CDR1 and CDR2 sequences are MGHRA and YSYEKL. This CDR3 has 17 amino acids. CDR3 coding DNA: TGCGCCAGCAGCCAAGATGACTCAGGGGTTGGCAATCAGCCCCAGCATTTT. Translating gives CASSQDDSGVGNQPQHF.

The gene calls are TRBV15 and TRBJ1-2; tentatively, D is TRBD1 (5 bases). Trimming left V 0 bases short and J 2 bases short, with 10 bases between. This CDR3 has 15 residues. CDR1 is LNHNV, CDR2 YYDKDF, per germline (reference sequence). The CDR3, as DNA: TGTGCCACCAGCAGAGACAGGGCCGCCAACTATGGCTACACCTTC. Translation gives CATSRDRAANYGYTF.

The gene calls are TRBV7-2 and TRBJ2-7; D not resolved. Germline V gene sequence: CDR1 SGHTA, CDR2 FQGNSA. The CDR3 consists of 17 residues. Between the trimmed V and J ends, which lost 2 bases and 0 bases, there was a span of 17 bases. The CDR3 DNA reads TGTGCCAGCAGCTTACAACCGTCTGACATGTACTCCTACGAGCAGTACTTC. Translated: CASSLQPSDMYSYEQYF.

This clonotype was detected ten times or more. The V gene is TRBV4-2, the J gene TRBJ2-3, with D possibly TRBD2 on 5 matching bases. Trimming pared 3 bases from V and 4 bases from J, leaving 14 bases between. The CDR3 has 15 amino acids. Germline values: CDR1 LGHNA, CDR2 YNFKEQ. The CDR3 sequence is CASSQDGKEADTQYF. CDR3 nucleotides: TGTGCCAGCAGCCAGGACGGGAAAGAGGCAGATACGCAGTATTTT.